The TCR beta chain described here comes from a study of long-term antiretroviral therapy in people with HIV. Study at large: The immediate-ART recommendation dates to 2015, and the earliest samples predate it by about a decade. Findings and limits, study-wide: Transplant-donor-level diversity was not reached after ART, though diversity increased.

A remark on this clone: Its antigen is not identified.

Researchers ran immunoSEQ v3.0 at survey level. Only in-frame clones appear in the TCRdb table, and some are missing; sequencing was by immunoSEQ multiplex PCR. The sample carries over 10,000 clones, over 60% recorded once. Germline V lookup: CDR1 SGHRS, CDR2 YFSETQ. Trimming at V came to 5 bases and at J to 5 bases, leaving 5 bases not matched to a gene. This CDR3 contains 14 residues. The V gene is TRBV5-1, the J gene TRBJ2-7, with 12 nucleotides matching TRBD1. The material sequenced was unsorted PBMCs, taken 0.5 years before starting antiretroviral therapy. The origin of this receptor is a woman in her 40s with HIV. The CDR3 protein is CASSTGTGGDEQYF. In DNA, the CDR3 is TGCGCCAGCAGTACCGGGACAGGGGGCGACGAGCAGTACTTC.